Listed below are T cell receptor beta chains from one sample, sequenced in a study of T cell responses to AZD1222 COVID-19 vaccine. This table comes from immunoSEQ multiplex PCR, and its TCRdb copy is limited to in-frame clones, with some not included. The data hold under 130,000 clones, with roughly 89% observed a single time. The sequencing here drew on peripheral blood, taken 28 days after the second AZD1222 dose. These receptors were obtained from an adult who received the AZD1222 COVID-19 vaccine. The CDR3 runs from the conserved cysteine through the conserved F or W. The D gene is left open where the match is weak. Only some rows state a clone size, as once, few, many or a class for expanded clones.

v_call: TRBV20-1; d_call: NA; cdr3_length: 11; j_call: TRBJ1-1; clone_size: NA; cdr3_nt: TGCAGTGCAACCCCGGGGCCCGAAGCTTTCTTT; cdr3_aa: CSATPGPEAFF
v_call: TRBV3-1/TRBV3-2; d_call: TRBD1; cdr3_length: 18; j_call: TRBJ2-7; clone_size: NA; cdr3_nt: TGTGCCAGCAGCCCCAAAGCCATTTACAGGGGAAGCTCCTACGAGCAGTACTTC; cdr3_aa: CASSPKAIYRGSSYEQYF
v_call: TRBV30; d_call: TRBD1; cdr3_length: 15; j_call: TRBJ1-5; clone_size: few; cdr3_nt: TGTGCCTGGCCCTTCGGGACAGTCAGCAATCAGCCCCAGCATTTT; cdr3_aa: CAWPFGTVSNQPQHF
v_call: TRBV27; d_call: TRBD2; cdr3_length: 14; j_call: TRBJ2-3; clone_size: NA; cdr3_nt: TGTGCCAGCAGACTCCCGGGACTAGCGGGGGGGTGGTATTTT; cdr3_aa: CASRLPGLAGGWYF
v_call: TRBV28; d_call: NA; cdr3_length: 13; j_call: TRBJ1-2; clone_size: once; cdr3_nt: TGTGCCACCGAGGCCTCCGATGGATATGGCTACACCTTC; cdr3_aa: CATEASDGYGYTF
v_call: TRBV27; d_call: TRBD1; cdr3_length: 15; j_call: TRBJ2-5; clone_size: NA; cdr3_nt: TGTGCCAGCAGTTGGGACAGGGGAGCCCGGGAGACCCAGTACTTC; cdr3_aa: CASSWDRGARETQYF
v_call: TRBV7-3; d_call: TRBD1; cdr3_length: 16; j_call: TRBJ2-7; clone_size: NA; cdr3_nt: TGTGCCAGCAGCTTAAATGCAGGGACAGGGTCTCATGAGCAGTACTTC; cdr3_aa: CASSLNAGTGSHEQYF
v_call: TRBV6-5; d_call: NA; cdr3_length: 16; j_call: TRBJ1-6; clone_size: once; cdr3_nt: TGTGCCAGCAGTTACTCCATCATGCTTCGGAATTCACCCCTCCACTTT; cdr3_aa: CASSYSIMLRNSPLHF
v_call: TRBV6-1; d_call: NA; cdr3_length: 13; j_call: TRBJ2-1; clone_size: NA; cdr3_nt: TGTGCCAGCAGTGAACACAAAGACAATGAGCAGTTCTTC; cdr3_aa: CASSEHKDNEQFF
v_call: TRBV19; d_call: TRBD2; cdr3_length: 16; j_call: TRBJ2-1; clone_size: NA; cdr3_nt: TGTGCCAGTAGACTTAGCGGGAGGCCCTCCTACAATGAGCAGTTCTTC; cdr3_aa: CASRLSGRPSYNEQFF
v_call: TRBV28; d_call: NA; cdr3_length: 12; j_call: TRBJ1-5; clone_size: NA; cdr3_nt: TGTGCCAGCAGTTTATTGTCTCAGCCCCAGCATTTT; cdr3_aa: CASSLLSQPQHF
v_call: TRBV28; d_call: NA; cdr3_length: 12; j_call: TRBJ1-1; clone_size: NA; cdr3_nt: TGTGCCAGCAGTTTCAGGCCAGACGAAGCTTTCTTT; cdr3_aa: CASSFRPDEAFF
v_call: TRBV6-6; d_call: NA; cdr3_length: 13; j_call: TRBJ2-3; clone_size: NA; cdr3_nt: TGTGCCAGTAGGATGTCAGAAGCAGATACGCAGTATTTT; cdr3_aa: CASRMSEADTQYF
v_call: TRBV27; d_call: TRBD2; cdr3_length: 16; j_call: TRBJ2-3; clone_size: NA; cdr3_nt: TGTGCCAGCAGTCTTCACGGGACTAGCGGCGCAGATACGCAGTATTTT; cdr3_aa: CASSLHGTSGADTQYF
v_call: TRBV7-8; d_call: NA; cdr3_length: 16; j_call: TRBJ1-4; clone_size: NA; cdr3_nt: TGTGCCAGCAGCTTTTATAGAGATCCAACTAATGAAAAACTGTTTTTT; cdr3_aa: CASSFYRDPTNEKLFF
v_call: TRBV5-6; d_call: NA; cdr3_length: 14; j_call: TRBJ2-2; clone_size: NA; cdr3_nt: TGTGCCAGCAGCTTGGGAGGGAACACCGGGGAGCTGTTTTTT; cdr3_aa: CASSLGGNTGELFF
v_call: TRBV2; d_call: TRBD1; cdr3_length: 16; j_call: TRBJ1-4; clone_size: once; cdr3_nt: TGTGCCAGCAGTCCCGGCGGACAGGGGGCAGGTGAAAAACTGTTTTTT; cdr3_aa: CASSPGGQGAGEKLFF
v_call: TRBV3-1/TRBV3-2; d_call: NA; cdr3_length: 13; j_call: TRBJ1-3; clone_size: NA; cdr3_nt: TGTGCCAGCAGCCAGGGACTATTTAACACCATATATTTT; cdr3_aa: CASSQGLFNTIYF
v_call: TRBV14; d_call: NA; cdr3_length: 12; j_call: TRBJ2-3; clone_size: NA; cdr3_nt: TGTGCCAGCAGCCGATCGACTCTTACGCAGTATTTT; cdr3_aa: CASSRSTLTQYF
v_call: TRBV29-1; d_call: TRBD1; cdr3_length: 12; j_call: TRBJ1-2; clone_size: few; cdr3_nt: TGCAGCGTTGTGGAGGGGGCCTATGGCTACACCTTC; cdr3_aa: CSVVEGAYGYTF
v_call: TRBV7-6; d_call: NA; cdr3_length: 16; j_call: TRBJ1-5; clone_size: NA; cdr3_nt: TGTGCCAGCAGCTTATTGGTGGGGGATAGCAATCAGCCCCAGCATTTT; cdr3_aa: CASSLLVGDSNQPQHF
v_call: TRBV3-1/TRBV3-2; d_call: NA; cdr3_length: 11; j_call: TRBJ2-1; clone_size: NA; cdr3_nt: TGTGCCAGCACAAGTTACAATGAGCAGTTCTTC; cdr3_aa: CASTSYNEQFF
v_call: TRBV21-1; d_call: NA; cdr3_length: 13; j_call: TRBJ1-2; clone_size: few; cdr3_nt: TGTGCCAGCAGTGTAAACAGGGGCCCAGGCTACACCTTC; cdr3_aa: CASSVNRGPGYTF
v_call: TRBV6-5; d_call: NA; cdr3_length: 15; j_call: TRBJ1-1; clone_size: NA; cdr3_nt: TGTGCCAGCAGTTACGAGGGGGGCACAACCACTGAAGCTTTCTTT; cdr3_aa: CASSYEGGTTTEAFF
v_call: TRBV7-2; d_call: TRBD1; cdr3_length: 15; j_call: TRBJ1-3; clone_size: NA; cdr3_nt: TGTGCCAGCAGCTTCCCCAGGGGGGCTGGAAACACCATATATTTT; cdr3_aa: CASSFPRGAGNTIYF
v_call: TRBV30; d_call: TRBD1; cdr3_length: 18; j_call: TRBJ2-4; clone_size: NA; cdr3_nt: TGTGCCTGGAATCTGGGGACAGGGGGTCCTTTTGGCAAAAACATTCAGTACTTC; cdr3_aa: CAWNLGTGGPFGKNIQYF
v_call: TRBV5-4; d_call: TRBD1; cdr3_length: 16; j_call: TRBJ1-2; clone_size: NA; cdr3_nt: TGTGCCAGCAGCTTAAACAGGGGGTCGGCACAGGATGGCTACACCTTC; cdr3_aa: CASSLNRGSAQDGYTF
v_call: TRBV15; d_call: TRBD2; cdr3_length: 15; j_call: TRBJ2-1; clone_size: NA; cdr3_nt: TGTGCCACCAGCAGAAGGCGGGAGGGCCGCGATGAGCAGTTCTTC; cdr3_aa: CATSRRREGRDEQFF
v_call: TRBV27; d_call: NA; cdr3_length: 16; j_call: TRBJ2-1; clone_size: NA; cdr3_nt: TGTGCCAGCAGTTTGTTAGCGGTCAGCTCCTACAATGAGCAGTTCTTC; cdr3_aa: CASSLLAVSSYNEQFF
v_call: TRBV5-1; d_call: TRBD2; cdr3_length: 15; j_call: TRBJ2-3; clone_size: NA; cdr3_nt: TGCGCCACCAAAGCGGGAGGGCCCGTCGCAGATACGCAGTATTTT; cdr3_aa: CATKAGGPVADTQYF
v_call: TRBV5-6; d_call: NA; cdr3_length: 13; j_call: TRBJ2-3; clone_size: NA; cdr3_nt: TGTGCCAGCAACGACAGGTCCACAGATACGCAGTATTTT; cdr3_aa: CASNDRSTDTQYF
v_call: TRBV28; d_call: NA; cdr3_length: 13; j_call: TRBJ1-5; clone_size: NA; cdr3_nt: TGTGCCAGCAGTTCAGGGAACGATCAGCCCCAGCATTTT; cdr3_aa: CASSSGNDQPQHF
v_call: TRBV28; d_call: NA; cdr3_length: 14; j_call: TRBJ1-5; clone_size: NA; cdr3_nt: TGTGCCAGCAGTTCCTCAGGGGCAAATCAGCCCCAGCATTTT; cdr3_aa: CASSSSGANQPQHF